What follows is one T cell receptor (beta chain) and its context. This clone showed up just once. Its binding antigen is unknown. No base-level quality is on record; no much larger clone is a single base apart. The time point label corresponds to: about 4 weeks on oral tofacitinib. The label giving this sample's treatment or condition can be read as: oral pan-JAK inhibitor, 5-10 mg twice daily. Peripheral blood and lesional scalp punch biopsies were obtained from patients with alopecia areata. PBMCs were isolated by density centrifugation and stained for CD3, CD4 and CD8, after which CD4+ and CD8+ T cells were sorted on a FACSAria. The library was produced with the immunoSEQ multiplex PCR assay. To provide template for TCR sequencing, every sample had RNA extracted and reverse transcribed into cDNA. SuperScript III was used for first-strand cDNA synthesis, primed with a 2:1 mix of oligo-dT and random hexamers. Amplification bias was assessed with a synthetic immune receptor repertoire, and residual bias was removed computationally. The study's processing was this. Raw reads were preprocessed to remove errors, and CDR3 was defined by IMGT conventions from the conserved cysteine to phenylalanine. To get clonality, Shannon entropy was normalized by log2 of the number of productive unique TCRs and the result was subtracted from 1. Whether scalp clones were CD4 or CD8 was inferred by matching scalp TCRbeta sequences against CD4 and CD8 repertoires sorted from blood. TCRdb took this table from immuneACCESS and kept in-frame rearrangements with V and J called. Such tables lack part of the clones; where checked against another copy, unresolved V genes explain under half of the gap, and the rest is unexplained. The DNA was the basis for D and trimming; V, J and clone size are from that table. The table for this sample lists about 190,000 clones; 60% of them were counted only once. The ten largest clones capture roughly 0.71% of the sample.

The entry originates in a study of CD8+ T cells in alopecia areata (dated by TCRdb to the late 2010s). About the study as a whole: Treated patients were enrolled in an open-label pilot trial of oral tofacitinib at 5 to 10 mg twice daily for moderate-to-severe alopecia areata. On the human side, TCRbeta sequencing was run on scalp tissue and on sorted CD4+ and CD8+ peripheral blood T cells from healthy controls and from alopecia areata patients with either patchy or totalis/universalis disease. Clonality in the scalp was compared among normal scalp (n=4), patchy alopecia areata scalp (n=8), and alopecia totalis/universalis scalp (n=8). The study used high-throughput TCRbeta sequencing to examine T cell clonal expansion in alopecia areata, in both the C3H/HeJ mouse model and human patients. Biopsies were taken from tofacitinib-treated patients at baseline and at 4 and 24 weeks of treatment, and a later scalp biopsy was taken in several of the tofacitinib-treated patients. Disease severity in treated patients was measured with the SALT score, which quantifies the percentage of affected scalp surface area. RNA came from the PAXgene miRNA kit for fixed scalp, the miRNeasy kit for PBMCs, and the RNeasy kit for mouse skin. immunoSEQ multiplex PCR using 35 Vbeta forward primers and 13 Jbeta reverse primers was used to amplify TCRbeta CDR3 regions. Tofacitinib was administered for 6 to 18 months, and 6 months of follow-up off drug were then conducted to assess delayed response and recurrence.

V lost 4 bases and J lost 4 bases; the stretch between them is 14 bases long. CDR1 and CDR2 are drawn from the germline V gene: SGHDT, YYEEEE. The CDR3 starts with the cysteine, ends with the phenylalanine, and has 14 residues. Solely the CDR3 DNA is kept, with 42 bases framed from the first base. The investigation overall reported the following: Compared with mice, TCR sequences shared between patients were less clear, possibly partly because of HLA diversity across the patient population. Because the treated cohort was small and included a single nonresponder, larger studies are needed to assess links between baseline CD8+ expansion and response. During tofacitinib treatment, many expanded lesional clones remained in scalp and blood, and this persistence may partly explain relapse after treatment is stopped. Scalp TCR repertoire analysis is complicated because resident alphabeta T cells in normal human skin are also sequenced, whereas mouse skin is dominated by gammadelta T cells. Lesional scalp, especially in alopecia totalis/universalis, showed higher clonality and more expanded CD8+ clones than normal scalp, suggesting antigenic drive. Scalp clonality and the number of expanded CD8+ clones among the top 100 scalp clones were significantly decreased by tofacitinib.

The chain was built from TRBV5-6 and TRBJ2-5; the best D guess is TRBD2, with 6 bases matching. This specimen consisted of CD4+ T cells sorted from blood, obtained at week 4, from a patient treated with tofacitinib. This TCR was recovered from a human donor with alopecia areata. The nucleotide sequence is TGTGCCAGCAGCCTAGGACTACAAGGAGAGACCCAGTACTTC. It is translated as CASSLGLQGETQYF.